The 3 T cell receptor beta chains below come from one sample, sequenced in a study of metastatic and nonmetastatic thyroid tumors. Not a single patient had been given any form of treatment at any point before undergoing thyroid surgery. TCRdb re-called the PCR reads via MiXCR. The data contain over 30,000 clones, 18% of them singletons. What was sequenced was tumor tissue. The source of these receptors is a female donor with papillary thyroid cancer or a benign thyroid nodule (not recorded which). Some clones in this sample may be carry-over from other donors' samples.

This clone was seen ten or more times. CDR3 amino acids: CASSPRLGDVAFF. CDR3 nucleotide sequence: TGTGCCAGCAGCCCCAGATTAGGGGATGTTGCTTTCTTT. The chain is built from TRBV7-2 and TRBJ1-1, with D possibly matching TRBD1 (5 bases). CDR1 is SGHTA, CDR2 FQGNSA, per germline. Trimming removed 5 bases from V and 11 bases from J, with 18 bases in between. This CDR3 is 13 amino acids long.

The chain has TRBV13 and TRBJ1-2; D remains ambiguous. Germline V gene sequence: CDR1 PRHDT, CDR2 FYEKMQ (reference sequence). V was clipped by 0 bases and J by 7 bases, with 6 bases between them. The CDR3 has 12 amino acids. CDR3 sequence: CASSLGGPGYTF. The DNA for the CDR3 is TGTGCCAGCAGCTTAGGCGGTCCTGGCTACACCTTC.

This clone was seen a few times. A much larger clone is a single base away; this may be a read error. The V call is TRBV28, the J call TRBJ2-3; D unclear. V was pared by 5 bases and J by 4 bases, with 13 bases between. The V gene's germline CDR1 is MDHEN and CDR2 SYDVKM. The length of the CDR3 is 14 residues. In nucleotides, the CDR3 is TGTGCCAGCAGTACAGACTCCCTGCCAGATACGCAGTATTTT. It yields the protein CASSTDSLPDTQYF.